Following are 6 T cell receptor beta chains from one sample sequenced in a study of spatial heterogeneity in lung cancer. Findings of the study overall: In tumors, expanded intratumoral alpha and beta TCR counts tracked mutation counts.

Time point described: sample taken at primary tumor resection. Via MiXCR, TCRdb re-called the 5' RACE reads, giving one row per CDR3 protein. The data show about 11,000 distinct CDR3 sequences, about 5% seen once. These receptors have no known antigen. The material sequenced was lung tumor tissue, taken at surgery. The receptors derive from a male donor with early-stage non-small cell lung cancer.

This clonotype was recorded at least ten times. Because this beta chain is a stray read in a library intended to capture alpha chains, its abundance should not be given much weight. V usage is TRBV5-4 and J usage is TRBJ2-3; TRBD2 is a possible D gene (6 bases). This CDR3 has 15 amino acids. The germline V gene has CDR1 SGHNT and CDR2 YYREEE (reference sequence). The V gene lost 4 bases and the J gene lost 0 bases, with 12 bases spanning the gap. This CDR3 reads CASSAGSSSTDTQYF. The CDR3 DNA sequence: TGTGCCAGCAGCGCCGGGAGCTCTAGCACAGATACGCAGTATTTT.

Many counts were recorded for this clonotype. Within a library made for alpha chains, this beta chain is off target, and its count is uninformative. This sequence joins TRBV3-1 and TRBJ1-2; possible D gene TRBD1, 6 bases. The V gene's germline CDR1 is LGHDT and CDR2 YNNKEL (reference sequence). The CDR3 totals 14 residues. With 7 bases removed from V and 4 bases from J, the gap between germline ends came to 16 bases. For the CDR3, the DNA is TGTGCCAGCAAATCACAGGGAACGTCCTATGGCTACACCTTC. It encodes CASKSQGTSYGYTF.

Relative to its sample, this clonotype is medium-sized. The library was prepared for alpha chains; this beta chain is a stray read, so its frequency means little. The chain combines TRBV6-2 or TRBV6-3 with TRBJ2-1, with 14 bases matching TRBD2. CDR1 is MNHEY and CDR2 is SVGEGT in the germline V gene. The V and J ends lost 2 bases and 7 bases, in that order; junction bases with no gene match: 1. The CDR3 length is 15 residues. The CDR3 loop is CASSYRTSGGNEQFF. For the CDR3, the DNA is TGTGCCAGCAGTTACCGGACTAGCGGGGGGAATGAGCAGTTCTTC.

This clonotype came up many times. The library was designed around alpha chains, so this beta chain is a stray read whose abundance carries little weight. The CDR3 sequence: CASTKNTGELFF. The CDR3 coding sequence is TGTGCCAGCACGAAGAACACCGGGGAGCTGTTTTTT. The J gene is TRBJ2-2, the V gene TRBV9; D is unresolved. Germline CDR1 SGDLS, CDR2 YYNGEE. Trimming pared 6 bases from V and 1 base from J, leaving 4 bases between. This CDR3 region has 12 residues.

At least ten counts were recorded for this clonotype. This beta chain is an unintended read in a library built for alpha chains; its size means little. The chain links TRBV29-1 to TRBJ1-1, with D maybe TRBD1 (6 bases). CDR1 is SQVTM and CDR2 is ANQGSEA in the germline V gene. This CDR3 has 16 residues. With 3 bases removed from V and 0 bases from J, the gap between germline ends came to 17 bases. CDR3 loop: CSVEVGWTAMNTEAFF. Here the CDR3 DNA reads TGCAGCGTTGAGGTGGGGTGGACAGCTATGAACACTGAAGCTTTCTTT.

This clonotype was counted ten times or more. This beta chain is a stray sequence in a library constructed for alpha chains; its clone size is not meaningful. The V and J genes are TRBV7-3 and TRBJ2-1; D unclear. The V gene lost 0 bases and the J gene lost 6 bases, with 9 bases spanning the gap. The CDR3 is 14 residues long. Germline V gene lookup returns CDR1 SGHTA and CDR2 FQGTGA. CDR3 in amino acids: CASSLTSDSNEQFF. As DNA, the CDR3 is TGTGCCAGCAGCTTAACTTCAGATTCCAATGAGCAGTTCTTC.